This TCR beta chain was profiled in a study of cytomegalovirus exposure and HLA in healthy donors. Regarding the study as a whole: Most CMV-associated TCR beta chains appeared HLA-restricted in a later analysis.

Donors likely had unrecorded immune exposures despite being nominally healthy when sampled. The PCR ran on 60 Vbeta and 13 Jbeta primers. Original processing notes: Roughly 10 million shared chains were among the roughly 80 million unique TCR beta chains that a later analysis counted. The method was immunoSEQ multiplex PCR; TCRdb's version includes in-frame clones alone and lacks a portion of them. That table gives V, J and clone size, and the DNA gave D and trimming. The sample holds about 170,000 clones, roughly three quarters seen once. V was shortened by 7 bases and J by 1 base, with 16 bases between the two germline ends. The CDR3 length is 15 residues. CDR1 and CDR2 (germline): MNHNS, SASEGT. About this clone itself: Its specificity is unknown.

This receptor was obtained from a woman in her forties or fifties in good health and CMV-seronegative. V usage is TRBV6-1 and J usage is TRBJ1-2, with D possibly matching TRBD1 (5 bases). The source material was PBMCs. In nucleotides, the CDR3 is TGTGCCAGCAACCGAAACTGGGGCAGTAACTATGGCTACACCTTC. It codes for CASNRNWGSNYGYTF.